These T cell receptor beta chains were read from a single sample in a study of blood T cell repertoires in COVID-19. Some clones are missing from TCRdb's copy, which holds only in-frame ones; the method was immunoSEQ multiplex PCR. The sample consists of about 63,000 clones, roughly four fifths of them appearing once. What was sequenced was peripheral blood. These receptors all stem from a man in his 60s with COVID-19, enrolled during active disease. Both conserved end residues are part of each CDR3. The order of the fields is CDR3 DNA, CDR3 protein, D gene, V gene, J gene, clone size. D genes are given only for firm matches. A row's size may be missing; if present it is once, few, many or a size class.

CDR3 DNA: TGTGCCAGCAGCTTGGTTCAAAACACCGGGGAGCTGTTTTTT
CDR3 protein: CASSLVQNTGELFF
D gene: .
V gene: TRBV5-4
J gene: TRBJ2-2
clone size: .

CDR3 DNA: TGCGCCAGCAGCGGGCGCTCTGGGGCCAACGTCCTGACTTTC
CDR3 protein: CASSGRSGANVLTF
D gene: .
V gene: TRBV5-1
J gene: TRBJ2-6
clone size: few

CDR3 DNA: TGTGCCAGCAGCTCGGGACAGGGGGCCCTCTCACAGACCGGGGAGCTGTTTTTT
CDR3 protein: CASSSGQGALSQTGELFF
D gene: TRBD1
V gene: TRBV9
J gene: TRBJ2-2
clone size: .

CDR3 DNA: TGTGCCAGCAGTTACCAGACAGGGGTCTATTACGAGCAGTACTTC
CDR3 protein: CASSYQTGVYYEQYF
D gene: TRBD1
V gene: TRBV6-5
J gene: TRBJ2-7
clone size: .

CDR3 DNA: TGCGCCAGCAGCTTGGCCGGGGGGAGTATAATCAATGAGCAGTTCTTC
CDR3 protein: CASSLAGGSIINEQFF
D gene: TRBD2
V gene: TRBV5-1
J gene: TRBJ2-1
clone size: .

CDR3 DNA: TGTGCCAGCAGCGTAGTGGCAGATTCACCCCTCCACTTT
CDR3 protein: CASSVVADSPLHF
D gene: .
V gene: TRBV9
J gene: TRBJ1-6
clone size: .

CDR3 DNA: TGTGCCAGCAGACGGGACAGGGGATATCAGCCCCAGCATTTT
CDR3 protein: CASRRDRGYQPQHF
D gene: TRBD1
V gene: TRBV6-5
J gene: TRBJ1-5
clone size: .

CDR3 DNA: TGTGCCAGCAGTTCGCAGGGCAACGAGCAGTACTTC
CDR3 protein: CASSSQGNEQYF
D gene: .
V gene: TRBV6-2/TRBV6-3
J gene: TRBJ2-7
clone size: .

CDR3 DNA: TGTGCCATCAGTGACCCTTTCGGGAGTTCATACGAGCAGTACTTC
CDR3 protein: CAISDPFGSSYEQYF
D gene: .
V gene: TRBV10-3
J gene: TRBJ2-7
clone size: .

CDR3 DNA: TGCGCCAGCAGCTCGACAGGGCCCTCCTACGAGCAGTACTTC
CDR3 protein: CASSSTGPSYEQYF
D gene: TRBD1
V gene: TRBV5-1
J gene: TRBJ2-7
clone size: .

CDR3 DNA: TGCAGCGTTGGTAAGGGGGCGCTTAATGGCTACACCTTC
CDR3 protein: CSVGKGALNGYTF
D gene: TRBD1
V gene: TRBV29-1
J gene: TRBJ1-2
clone size: .

CDR3 DNA: TGTGCCAGCGCTATACAGGGGGCAGGGAGCTACACCTTC
CDR3 protein: CASAIQGAGSYTF
D gene: TRBD1
V gene: TRBV6-6
J gene: TRBJ1-2
clone size: .

CDR3 DNA: TGTGCCAGCAGCAAACACAGGGGAGAGAGCGCTGAAGCTTTCTTT
CDR3 protein: CASSKHRGESAEAFF
D gene: TRBD1
V gene: TRBV7-8
J gene: TRBJ1-1
clone size: .

CDR3 DNA: TGTGCCAGCAGCCAAGTTCCTAGCGGGAGGGGTCTAGATACGCAGTATTTT
CDR3 protein: CASSQVPSGRGLDTQYF
D gene: TRBD2
V gene: TRBV4-2
J gene: TRBJ2-3
clone size: .

CDR3 DNA: TGCGCCAGCAGCTTGAATGGACAGGGTCCCTACAATGAGCAGTTCTTC
CDR3 protein: CASSLNGQGPYNEQFF
D gene: TRBD1
V gene: TRBV5-1
J gene: TRBJ2-1
clone size: few

CDR3 DNA: TGTGCCAGCAGTCCCGGGAAGGGGGGGCGTCAGCCCCAGCATTTT
CDR3 protein: CASSPGKGGRQPQHF
D gene: .
V gene: TRBV7-4
J gene: TRBJ1-5
clone size: .

CDR3 DNA: TGTGCCAGCAGCTTAGTAGTCCATGACACTGAAGCTTTCTTT
CDR3 protein: CASSLVVHDTEAFF
D gene: .
V gene: TRBV11-3
J gene: TRBJ1-1
clone size: .

CDR3 DNA: TGTGCCAGTAGCCCGGACAGGGTGACTGAAGCTTTCTTT
CDR3 protein: CASSPDRVTEAFF
D gene: TRBD1
V gene: TRBV19
J gene: TRBJ1-1
clone size: .

CDR3 DNA: TGTGCCAGCAGCCCAGGGGGACTAGGGGCGTACGAGCAGTACTTC
CDR3 protein: CASSPGGLGAYEQYF
D gene: .
V gene: TRBV27
J gene: TRBJ2-7
clone size: once

CDR3 DNA: TGTGCCAGCAGCCCGGAGCGGAGGGGTCCCAACAATGAGCAGTTCTTC
CDR3 protein: CASSPERRGPNNEQFF
D gene: .
V gene: TRBV7-9
J gene: TRBJ2-1
clone size: .

CDR3 DNA: TGTGCCAGCTCACCCGGAGAGACGGGTCGGTCCTACGAGCAGTACTTC
CDR3 protein: CASSPGETGRSYEQYF
D gene: .
V gene: TRBV18
J gene: TRBJ2-7
clone size: .

CDR3 DNA: TGTGCCAGCAGCGGACGACAGCCGAACACTGAAGCTTTCTTT
CDR3 protein: CASSGRQPNTEAFF
D gene: .
V gene: TRBV3-1/TRBV3-2
J gene: TRBJ1-1
clone size: few

CDR3 DNA: TGTGCCAGCAGCTTGGGGGGCATCTACGAGCAGTACTTC
CDR3 protein: CASSLGGIYEQYF
D gene: .
V gene: TRBV5-6
J gene: TRBJ2-7
clone size: .

CDR3 DNA: TGTGCCAGCAGTGTCGGGAACACTGAAGCTTTCTTT
CDR3 protein: CASSVGNTEAFF
D gene: .
V gene: TRBV6-1
J gene: TRBJ1-1
clone size: .

CDR3 DNA: TGTGCCAGTAGTATGGGGGGGGCGCTTAATTCACCCCTCCACTTT
CDR3 protein: CASSMGGALNSPLHF
D gene: .
V gene: TRBV19
J gene: TRBJ1-6
clone size: .

CDR3 DNA: TGCGCCAGCAGCCCACAGGCAGGGGGAACCACCGGGGAGCTGTTTTTT
CDR3 protein: CASSPQAGGTTGELFF
D gene: TRBD1
V gene: TRBV5-1
J gene: TRBJ2-2
clone size: .

CDR3 DNA: TGTGCCAGCAGCTTAGGCCCTCCCGCAGTCCTTAGCAGGGTCCACGAGCAGTACTTC
CDR3 protein: CASSLGPPAVLSRVHEQYF
D gene: .
V gene: TRBV11-2
J gene: TRBJ2-7
clone size: .

CDR3 DNA: TGTGCCAGCAGCTTAGCGGGAGGGAGCAATCAGCCCCAGCATTTT
CDR3 protein: CASSLAGGSNQPQHF
D gene: .
V gene: TRBV7-8
J gene: TRBJ1-5
clone size: .

CDR3 DNA: TGTGCCAGCAGCTCAAGGGGTAATGAGCAGTTCTTC
CDR3 protein: CASSSRGNEQFF
D gene: .
V gene: TRBV11-3
J gene: TRBJ2-1
clone size: .

CDR3 DNA: TGTGCCAGTGGAGCCAATCAGCCCCAGCATTTT
CDR3 protein: CASGANQPQHF
D gene: .
V gene: TRBV19
J gene: TRBJ1-5
clone size: few

CDR3 DNA: TGTGCCAGTAGCCCAGGGGGAAGCAATCAGCCCCAGCATTTT
CDR3 protein: CASSPGGSNQPQHF
D gene: TRBD1
V gene: TRBV19
J gene: TRBJ1-5
clone size: .

CDR3 DNA: TGTGCCACCAGTAGGACAGCTGCTAACTATGGCTACACCTTC
CDR3 protein: CATSRTAANYGYTF
D gene: .
V gene: TRBV15
J gene: TRBJ1-2
clone size: .

CDR3 DNA: TGTGCCAGCAGTTACCGTCCGGGACAGGGAAGCAATCAGCCCCAGCATTTT
CDR3 protein: CASSYRPGQGSNQPQHF
D gene: TRBD1
V gene: TRBV6-2/TRBV6-3
J gene: TRBJ1-5
clone size: .

CDR3 DNA: TGTGCCAGCAACCCGCTGGGGGGGGGCGAAGAGACCCAGTACTTC
CDR3 protein: CASNPLGGGEETQYF
D gene: .
V gene: TRBV2
J gene: TRBJ2-5
clone size: .

CDR3 DNA: TGCGCCAGCAGCCATATTGCGGGAGTGACATCCTACGAGCAGTACTTC
CDR3 protein: CASSHIAGVTSYEQYF
D gene: TRBD2
V gene: TRBV4-3
J gene: TRBJ2-7
clone size: .

CDR3 DNA: TGTGCCAGCAGCAGGACTAGCGGGGCGCTTGTCGGGACCCAGTACTTC
CDR3 protein: CASSRTSGALVGTQYF
D gene: TRBD2
V gene: TRBV11-2
J gene: TRBJ2-5
clone size: .

CDR3 DNA: TGTGCCAGCAGCGCCGGGGGGGCGGATTCGGGCACTGAAGCTTTCTTT
CDR3 protein: CASSAGGADSGTEAFF
D gene: .
V gene: TRBV6-4
J gene: TRBJ1-1
clone size: many

CDR3 DNA: TGTGCTAGTGGTTTGGCCACCGGGACTAGCGGTTCCTACGAGCAGTACTTC
CDR3 protein: CASGLATGTSGSYEQYF
D gene: TRBD2
V gene: TRBV12-5
J gene: TRBJ2-7
clone size: .

CDR3 DNA: TGTGCCAGCATTTCGGGGGGAAAAACAGGGAACACTGAAGCTTTCTTT
CDR3 protein: CASISGGKTGNTEAFF
D gene: .
V gene: TRBV6-6
J gene: TRBJ1-1
clone size: .

CDR3 DNA: TGTGCCAGCAGTGGGGGACAGGCCCGTGCCGGGGAGCTGTTTTTT
CDR3 protein: CASSGGQARAGELFF
D gene: TRBD1
V gene: TRBV2
J gene: TRBJ2-2
clone size: .

CDR3 DNA: TGTGCCAGTAGTATAGGTGGCAGTGAAGCTTTCTTT
CDR3 protein: CASSIGGSEAFF
D gene: .
V gene: TRBV19
J gene: TRBJ1-1
clone size: .

CDR3 DNA: TGTGCCAGCAGCTTACGCGCTAGCGGGTACGAGCAGTACTTC
CDR3 protein: CASSLRASGYEQYF
D gene: TRBD2
V gene: TRBV7-2
J gene: TRBJ2-7
clone size: .

CDR3 DNA: TGCGCCAGCAGCCAAGATATGGGGACAGGGGGGTACGAGCAGTACTTC
CDR3 protein: CASSQDMGTGGYEQYF
D gene: TRBD1
V gene: TRBV4-1
J gene: TRBJ2-7
clone size: once

CDR3 DNA: TGTGCCAGCGGAGGCTGGATGGGGGCCAACGTCCTGACTTTC
CDR3 protein: CASGGWMGANVLTF
D gene: .
V gene: TRBV2
J gene: TRBJ2-6
clone size: .

CDR3 DNA: TGTGCCAGCAACCCAAGGGGAAGCTGGGGCTACACCTTC
CDR3 protein: CASNPRGSWGYTF
D gene: .
V gene: TRBV5-4
J gene: TRBJ1-2
clone size: .

CDR3 DNA: TGTGCCAGCAGCTTGGATTACTTAGAAGCTGGAAACACCATATATTTT
CDR3 protein: CASSLDYLEAGNTIYF
D gene: .
V gene: TRBV5-6
J gene: TRBJ1-3
clone size: .

CDR3 DNA: TGTGCCAGCCAGGACTCTGGAAACACCATATATTTT
CDR3 protein: CASQDSGNTIYF
D gene: .
V gene: TRBV25-1
J gene: TRBJ1-3
clone size: .

CDR3 DNA: TGTGCCAGCAGCCCTGGCCCCTCTGGAAACACCATATATTTT
CDR3 protein: CASSPGPSGNTIYF
D gene: .
V gene: TRBV5-6
J gene: TRBJ1-3
clone size: .

CDR3 DNA: TGTGCCATCAGTGGTGGAGGCAGAGCCTACGAGCAGTACTTC
CDR3 protein: CAISGGGRAYEQYF
D gene: .
V gene: TRBV10-3
J gene: TRBJ2-7
clone size: .

CDR3 DNA: TGTGCCAGCAGCCAAGCTCCTTATGGCTACACCTTC
CDR3 protein: CASSQAPYGYTF
D gene: .
V gene: TRBV3-1/TRBV3-2
J gene: TRBJ1-2
clone size: .

CDR3 DNA: TGTGCCAGCAGCGCAGGGCGTACCGGGGAGCTGTTTTTT
CDR3 protein: CASSAGRTGELFF
D gene: .
V gene: TRBV11-3
J gene: TRBJ2-2
clone size: .

CDR3 DNA: TGCAGTGCTAGTATATTTCGGGCAGGGGCTACAGATACGCAGTATTTT
CDR3 protein: CSASIFRAGATDTQYF
D gene: .
V gene: TRBV20-1
J gene: TRBJ2-3
clone size: .

CDR3 DNA: TGTGCCAGCAGCTCAACCCCGAGGGGGTCATACTCCTACGAGCAGTACTTC
CDR3 protein: CASSSTPRGSYSYEQYF
D gene: .
V gene: TRBV5-6
J gene: TRBJ2-7
clone size: .

CDR3 DNA: TGTGCCAGCAGCCCTACTAGCGGGAGGACCGGGGAGCTGTTTTTT
CDR3 protein: CASSPTSGRTGELFF
D gene: TRBD2
V gene: TRBV7-3
J gene: TRBJ2-2
clone size: .

CDR3 DNA: TGCGCCAGCAGCCCGACCCCGGACAGCTCCTACGAGCAGTACTTC
CDR3 protein: CASSPTPDSSYEQYF
D gene: .
V gene: TRBV5-1
J gene: TRBJ2-7
clone size: .

CDR3 DNA: TGCGCCAGCAGCCAAGCCGCCCCGGGACAGGGCACGTTCGAGCAGTACTTC
CDR3 protein: CASSQAAPGQGTFEQYF
D gene: TRBD1
V gene: TRBV4-1
J gene: TRBJ2-7
clone size: .

CDR3 DNA: TGTGCCAGCAGCGTAGCGGGTACGTTTGATGGCTACACCTTC
CDR3 protein: CASSVAGTFDGYTF
D gene: .
V gene: TRBV9
J gene: TRBJ1-2
clone size: .

CDR3 DNA: TGTGCCAGCAGCTTAGGGAGGGACGGAGAGTACCAAGAGACCCAGTACTTC
CDR3 protein: CASSLGRDGEYQETQYF
D gene: TRBD2
V gene: TRBV5-6
J gene: TRBJ2-5
clone size: .

CDR3 DNA: TGCGCCAGCAGCTTTAGCGGGGAGACGAACACCGGGGAGCTGTTTTTT
CDR3 protein: CASSFSGETNTGELFF
D gene: TRBD2
V gene: TRBV5-1
J gene: TRBJ2-2
clone size: few

CDR3 DNA: TGTGCCAGCAGTTATCGGGGACTAGCGGCAGCTTTCTCCTACAATGAGCAGTTCTTC
CDR3 protein: CASSYRGLAAAFSYNEQFF
D gene: TRBD2
V gene: TRBV6-2/TRBV6-3
J gene: TRBJ2-1
clone size: .